The text below deals with one TCR beta chain. The sample belongs to a study of blood T cell repertoires in COVID-19. Study information: The United States, Italy and Spain were the sources of the acute and convalescent COVID-19 samples. T cells, B-cell-depleted T cells, or PBMCs provided the cDNA or gDNA that served as material.

Original methodology: Researchers report that nucleated cell counts were estimated from reference gene primer amplification. Measured with immunoSEQ multiplex PCR; TCRdb has only the in-frame clones, and not every one. That table furnishes V, J and clone size, whereas the DNA furnished D and trimming. The table includes roughly 88,000 clones, around 85% detected once. V lost 4 bases, J lost 5 bases, and 16 bases lay in between. Germline CDR1 SGHNT, CDR2 YYREEE (reference sequence). This CDR3 contains 14 residues. The TCR was taken from a woman older than 75 with active or convalescent COVID-19. The chain combines TRBV5-4 with TRBJ2-7, with D uncertain. The material sequenced was peripheral blood. CDR3 in amino acids: CASSQASSFHEQYF. In nucleotides, the CDR3 is TGTGCCAGCAGCCAAGCTTCTAGTTTCCACGAGCAGTACTTC. Variable domain in full (rest from reference TRBV5-4 and TRBJ2-7): ETGVTQSPTHLIKTRGQQVTLRCSSQSGHNTVSWYQQALGQGPQFIFQYYREEENGRGNFPPRFSGLQFPNYSSELNVNALELDDSALYLCASSQASSFHEQYFGPGTRLTVT.